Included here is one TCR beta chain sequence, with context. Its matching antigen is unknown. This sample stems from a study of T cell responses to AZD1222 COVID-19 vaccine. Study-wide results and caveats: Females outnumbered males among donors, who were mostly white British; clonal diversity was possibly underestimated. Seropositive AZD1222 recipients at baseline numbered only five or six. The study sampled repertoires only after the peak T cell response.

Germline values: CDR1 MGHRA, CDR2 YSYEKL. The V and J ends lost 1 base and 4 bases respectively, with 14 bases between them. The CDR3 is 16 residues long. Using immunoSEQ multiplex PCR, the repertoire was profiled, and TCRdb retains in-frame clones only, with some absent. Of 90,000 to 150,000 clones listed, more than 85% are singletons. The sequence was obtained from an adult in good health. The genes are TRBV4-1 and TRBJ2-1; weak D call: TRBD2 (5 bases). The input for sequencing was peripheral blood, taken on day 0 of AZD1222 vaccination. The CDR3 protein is CASSQGYGKDYNEQFF. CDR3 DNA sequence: TGCGCCAGCAGCCAAGGATACGGGAAGGATTACAATGAGCAGTTCTTC.